This record covers a single TCR beta chain. The data belong to a study of blood T cell repertoires in COVID-19. Original processing notes: Researchers report that nucleated cell counts were estimated from reference gene primer amplification. This table comes from immunoSEQ multiplex PCR, and its TCRdb copy is limited to in-frame clones, with some not included. Clone size and the V and J calls come from that table; the DNA yielded D and trimming. The data contain approximately 230,000 clones, approximately 83% of them singletons. The CDR3 has 16 residues. V lost 4 bases to trimming and J lost 3 bases; unmatched junction nucleotides: 10. The germline CDR1 and CDR2 sequences are KGHSH and LQKENI.

The sample comprised peripheral blood. The chain employs TRBV18 and TRBJ2-3; 7 nucleotides match TRBD1. The clonotype was recovered from a man older than 75 with acute or convalescent COVID-19. CDR3 region: CASSLLPGQSTDTQYF. CDR3 nucleotide sequence: TGTGCCAGCTCACTCCTACCGGGACAGTCTACAGATACGCAGTATTTT.